This T cell receptor (beta chain) comes out of a study of regulatory T cells in long-lasting Graves disease. Remarks on this clonotype: The antigen is unknown.

The CDR3 is 15 amino acids. Germline V gene data show CDR1 as LGHNA and CDR2 as YNFKEQ. The V end was cut by 0 bases, the J end by 2 bases, with 11 bases between. Points from the study as a whole: Graves' patients with persistent disease showed TCR diversity lower than patients newly diagnosed. TRBV28, TRBJ1-2 and TRBJ2-5 were favored in persistent disease. Among persistent patients, a larger number of public clonotypes were shared (approximately 2,900) than among newly diagnosed patients (more than 850).

CDR3 regions were amplified by Arm-PCR using iRepertoire HTBI primers to build TCR beta libraries. In TCRdb, the multiplex PCR reads were re-called with MiXCR into one record per CDR3 protein. This table has 430,000 or so distinct CDR3 sequences, 21% appearing once. Time point described: persistent/refractory GD, antithyroid drugs over 5 years with positive TRAb. The TCR library was made from RNA extracted from PBMCs. From each patient, approximately 9 milliliters of peripheral blood was drawn and collected into an EDTA anticoagulant tube. The clonotype originates from a female donor with Graves disease. The sequences come from peripheral blood mononuclear cells (PBMCs), collected when the disease was refractory, from a patient treated with antithyroid drugs. The chain combines TRBV4-2 with TRBJ2-7; possible D gene TRBD1, 5 bases. CDR3 DNA: TGTGCCAGCAGCCAAGAACAGGCAAATCCCTACGAGCAGTACTTC. Protein sequence: CASSQEQANPYEQYF.